This TCR beta chain stems from a study of blood T cell repertoires in COVID-19. For the study at large: Collection of acute and convalescent COVID-19 samples took place in the United States, Italy and Spain.

The V gene's germline CDR1 is SGHTA and CDR2 FQGTGA. Trimming left V 5 bases short and J 4 bases short, with 23 bases between. The CDR3 loop spans 17 amino acids. Assay used: immunoSEQ multiplex PCR; TCRdb lists only in-frame clones, some missing. In the table there are hundreds of thousands of clones, 85% to 90% of which are singletons. Material: peripheral blood. The chain has TRBV7-3 and TRBJ1-1; D is undetermined. The source is a woman under 30 with acute or convalescent COVID-19. The CDR3 nucleotides are TGTGCCAGCAGCCCAATATCCCCTCGAGATGGGAGCACTGAAGCTTTCTTT. Translated: CASSPISPRDGSTEAFF.